This TCR beta chain was retrieved from a study of T cells after yellow fever vaccination. As for the study in general: Fractions of limited cellularity were prepared by means of SMART-Seq v4 Ultra Low Input.

The CDR3 runs to 16 residues. V was pared by 1 base and J by 7 bases, with 14 bases between. The germline V gene has CDR1 SGHTA and CDR2 FQGNSA. 5'RACE template switching produced TCR cDNA carrying a universal primer site and UMIs. MiXCR was run by TCRdb on the 5' RACE reads, yielding one entry per CDR3 protein. The data show around 600,000 distinct CDR3 sequences, roughly an eighth seen once. Study-wide points: After the booster, 95% to 98% of CD4 and 75% to 90% of CD8 primary-response clones were re-detected.

Details on this clonotype: The antigen remains unidentified.

The rearrangement links TRBV7-2 to TRBJ1-6; possible D gene TRBD1, 5 bases. The clonotype originates from a man aged 25-45 years who received the YFV17D yellow fever vaccine. Sequenced here: PBMCs, sampled on the day of the yellow fever booster vaccination. CDR3 DNA: TGTGCCAGCAGCTTAGTGGGCGCAGGGACCAATTCACCCCTCCACTTT. It yields the protein CASSLVGAGTNSPLHF.